The 25 T cell receptor beta chains in this list originate from one sample, sequenced in a study of PD-1 blockade in classical Hodgkin lymphoma. The assay was immunoSEQ multiplex PCR, and TCRdb's table has in-frame clones only and misses some. This table has roughly 11,000 clones, 80% to 90% appearing once. The time point denotes: cycle 4 day 1 (C4D1), after six to seven weeks of nivolumab. Each patient relapsed following autologous stem cell transplantation, and prior brentuximab vedotin exposure differed. Thawed PBMCs supplied CD8+ T cells via magnetic negative selection. Specimen: CD8+ T cells from blood, collected before the fourth cycle of nivolumab. These receptors all stem from a human donor with classical Hodgkin lymphoma. The donor label of this sample is uncertain.

The chain carries TRBV6-5 and TRBJ2-1; 11 positions match TRBD2. The CDR3 consists of 16 residues. The ends lost 2 bases at V and 6 bases at J; junction bases unmatched: 6. The germline gives CDR1 MNHEY, CDR2 SVGAGI. The DNA of the CDR3 is TGTGCCAGCAGTTACGCAACTAGCGGGAGTGTCAATGAGCAGTTCTTC. Translation: CASSYATSGSVNEQFF.

CDR3 sequence: CASSIGTGGSYEQYF. As DNA, the CDR3 is TGTGCCAGTAGTATCGGGACAGGGGGCTCCTACGAGCAGTACTTC. The V gene is TRBV19, the J gene TRBJ2-7; 11 positions match TRBD1. Trimming cost V 3 bases and J 0 bases; bases outside gene matches: 1. The CDR3 is made up of 15 amino acids. Germline assignment: CDR1 LNHDA and CDR2 SQIVND (reference sequence).

As regards this clone: This may be a read error, as it is one base from a much larger clone. Within the sample, other DNA sequences also encode this same CDR3. CDR3 in amino acids: CAWSVTGDTEAFF. CDR3 nucleotides: TGTGCCTGGAGTGTAACCGGGGACACTGAAGCTTTCTTT. V usage is TRBV30 and J usage is TRBJ1-1; unclear D gene. Trimming took off 0 bases at V and 3 bases at J, with 8 bases between the two ends. The CDR3 consists of 13 residues. Germline V gene lookup returns CDR1 GTSNPN and CDR2 SVGIG (reference sequence).

The V call is TRBV30, the J call TRBJ2-5; 8 nucleotides line up with TRBD1. The CDR3 length is 15 residues. CDR1 and CDR2 (germline): GTSNPN, SVGIG (reference sequence). J was trimmed by 5 bases and V by 1 base; bases with no gene match: 9. In DNA form, the CDR3 reads TGTGCCTGGAGTGCGTCCGACGACAGGGGCGAGACCCAGTACTTC. Protein product: CAWSASDDRGETQYF.

The chain uses TRBV30 and TRBJ2-7; D possibly corresponds to TRBD2 (6 bases). Germline values: CDR1 GTSNPN, CDR2 SVGIG (reference sequence). This CDR3 contains 14 residues. Trimming left V 0 bases short and J 7 bases short, with 16 bases between. As DNA, the CDR3 is TGTGCCTGGAGTGTTTCCGGAGGGACCGGAGAGCAGTACTTC. Amino acid sequence: CAWSVSGGTGEQYF. The whole variable domain, remainder taken from reference TRBV30 and TRBJ2-7, is SQTIHQWPATLVQPVGSPLSLECTVEGTSNPNLYWYRQAAGRGLQLLFYSVGIGQISSEVPQNLSASRPQDRQFILSSKKLLLSDSGFYLCAWSVSGGTGEQYFGPGTRLTVT.

This sequence joins TRBV14 and TRBJ1-4; no definite D call. The CDR3 length is 15 residues. The germline V and J ends were trimmed by 0 bases and 4 bases, with 9 bases remaining between them. Germline V gene data show CDR1 as SGHDN and CDR2 as FVKESK. The CDR3 region has the DNA TGTGCCAGCAGCCAAGATTTCGCCAGTAATGAAAAACTGTTTTTT. Its translation: CASSQDFASNEKLFF.

The genes are TRBV10-1 and TRBJ2-1; weak D call: TRBD2 (5 bases). Germline V CDR1 and CDR2: WNHNN, SYGVQD (reference sequence). CDR3 size: 16 residues. Trimming stripped 7 bases from V and 10 bases from J, with 26 bases between. The CDR3 protein is CASTLTPLGRAREQFF. The CDR3 bases are TGCGCCAGCACCCTCACCCCACTAGGAAGGGCTCGGGAGCAGTTCTTC.

The chain is built from TRBV19 and TRBJ2-7, with 11 bases matching TRBD2. The germline V gene has CDR1 LNHDA and CDR2 SQIVND (reference sequence). The ends lost 5 bases at V and 2 bases at J; junction bases unmatched: 11. This CDR3 contains 17 residues. As DNA, the CDR3 is TGTGCCAGTAGTCCGACGACCGTGACTAGCGGGACCTACGAGCAGTACTTC. Protein product: CASSPTTVTSGTYEQYF.

This chain links TRBV28 with TRBJ2-1, with 8 bases aligning to TRBD1. From germline, CDR1 is MDHEN and CDR2 SYDVKM. This CDR3 region has 15 residues. With 7 bases clipped from V and 7 bases from J, the junction kept 12 bases outside the gene matches. The CDR3 DNA follows: TGTGCCAGCACCAATCCGGACAGGGCGGGGAATGAGCAGTTCTTC. Protein: CASTNPDRAGNEQFF.

The chain joins TRBV19 to TRBJ1-1; 10 nucleotides match TRBD1. The ends lost 3 bases at V and 3 bases at J; junction bases unmatched: 4. The germline V gene encodes CDR1 LNHDA and CDR2 SQIVND (reference sequence). The CDR3 extends over 15 amino acids. The CDR3 nucleotides are TGTGCCAGTAGTATCTCTGGGACAGGGGACACTGAAGCTTTCTTT. Amino acids: CASSISGTGDTEAFF. The whole variable domain, remainder taken from reference TRBV19 and TRBJ1-1, is DGGITQSPKYLFRKEGQNVTLSCEQNLNHDAMYWYRQDPGQGLRLIYYSQIVNDFQKGDIAEGYSVSREKKESFPLTVTSAQKNPTAFYLCASSISGTGDTEAFFGQGTRLTVV.

The V call is TRBV10-3, the J call TRBJ2-5; no clear D. The J call could be wrong; TRBJ2-7 is a better fit for the DNA end. The CDR3 has 17 amino acids. The germline CDR1 and CDR2 sequences are ENHRY and SYGVKD. CDR3 sequence reads: CAISESIRARRIYEQYF. CDR3 bases: TGTGCCATCAGTGAGTCGATTCGAGCGAGAAGGATTTACGAGCAGTACTTC.

The chain combines TRBV5-1 with TRBJ1-1; D call uncertain. The CDR3 is made up of 14 amino acids. Trimming shortened V by 2 bases and J by 0 bases, and 8 bases separated the two germline ends. Germline V gives CDR1 SGHRS, CDR2 YFSETQ. The CDR3, as DNA: TGCGCCAGCAGCTTTTGGGGAATGAACACTGAAGCTTTCTTT. This gives the protein CASSFWGMNTEAFF. Complete variable domain (other parts from reference TRBV5-1 and TRBJ1-1): KAGVTQTPRYLIKTRGQQVTLSCSPISGHRSVSWYQQTPGQGLQFLFEYFSETQRNKGNFPGRFSGRQFSNSRSEMNVSTLELGDSALYLCASSFWGMNTEAFFGQGTRLTVV.

This chain connects TRBV19 to TRBJ2-7; perhaps TRBD1 as D (5 bases). CDR3 length equals 15 residues. Germline loops: CDR1 LNHDA, CDR2 SQIVND (reference sequence). Trimming cost V 3 bases and J 2 bases, with 14 bases left between them. CDR3 in amino acids: CASSMASTVAYEQYF. CDR3 bases: TGTGCCAGTAGTATGGCCTCGACAGTAGCCTACGAGCAGTACTTC. The variable domain in full, with the rest retrieved from reference TRBV19 and TRBJ2-7, is DGGITQSPKYLFRKEGQNVTLSCEQNLNHDAMYWYRQDPGQGLRLIYYSQIVNDFQKGDIAEGYSVSREKKESFPLTVTSAQKNPTAFYLCASSMASTVAYEQYFGPGTRLTVT.

The chain joins TRBV7-2 to TRBJ2-5, with TRBD2 matching over 9 bases. V trimming: 2 bases; J trimming: 2 bases; junction bases outside the gene matches: 3. The CDR3 extends over 15 amino acids. Germline assignment: CDR1 SGHTA and CDR2 FQGNSA. CDR3 sequence: CASSLLAGYQETQYF. CDR3 nucleotide sequence: TGTGCCAGCAGCTTACTAGCGGGATATCAAGAGACCCAGTACTTC.

This clone has more than one count but fewer than ten. This rearrangement joins TRBV25-1 to TRBJ2-3, with a weak D call TRBD2 (5 bases). This CDR3 comprises 18 residues. Germline V CDR1 and CDR2: MGHDK, SYGVNS. V dropped 2 bases and J dropped 3 bases, with 21 bases sitting between them. The CDR3 spells CASSEEGPGRTTTDTQYF. The CDR3 region has the DNA TGTGCCAGCAGTGAAGAGGGTCCCGGCAGAACAACAACAGATACGCAGTATTTT.

The rearrangement uses TRBV10-2 and TRBJ2-7; no reliable D call. Trimming stripped 2 bases from V and 4 bases from J, with 3 bases between. CDR3 length: 11 amino acids. Germline V gene data show CDR1 as WSHSY and CDR2 as SAAADI. This CDR3 is CASSEGYEQYF. CDR3 nucleotide sequence: TGCGCCAGCAGTGAGGGTTACGAGCAGTACTTC.

V and J are TRBV27 and TRBJ2-7, with 8 nucleotides matching TRBD1. Germline-derived CDR1 and CDR2 are MNHEY and SMNVEV (reference sequence). Trimming cost V 8 bases and J 0 bases; bases outside gene matches: 12. This CDR3 comprises 16 residues. Here the CDR3 reads CASQLRGPLSSYEQYF. Written as DNA, the CDR3 is TGTGCCAGCCAGCTCAGGGGGCCGCTAAGCTCCTACGAGCAGTACTTC.

This rearrangement joins TRBV27 to TRBJ1-3, with a possible D match to TRBD1 (5 bases). The CDR3 loop spans 16 amino acids. Germline CDR1 and CDR2: MNHEY and SMNVEV (reference sequence). The V end lost 5 bases, the J end lost 2 bases, and 16 bases lay between the germline ends. The DNA for the CDR3 is TGTGCCAGCAGTCCCTGGGGGGGTGATCCTGGAAACACCATATATTTT. Amino acid sequence: CASSPWGGDPGNTIYF.

The V call is TRBV11-2, the J call TRBJ1-2; D may be TRBD1 (6 bases). The CDR3 runs to 18 residues. Looked up from germline, CDR1 is SGHAT and CDR2 is FQNNGV. V lost 1 base, J lost 0 bases, and 18 bases lay in between. As DNA, the CDR3 is TGTGCCAGCAGCTTAGGTGAGGAGAGGACAGTTTCTAACTATGGCTACACCTTC. Protein product: CASSLGEERTVSNYGYTF.

The chain recombines TRBV7-6 with TRBJ2-3; 7 nucleotides agree with TRBD2. The CDR3 consists of 16 residues. From germline, CDR1 is SGHVS and CDR2 FNYEAQ. The trim removed 3 bases at V and 2 bases at J, leaving 8 bases unmatched. In DNA, the CDR3 is TGTGCCAGCAGCTTCCCTCCGGGACTAAACACAGATACGCAGTATTTT. Encoded protein: CASSFPPGLNTDTQYF.

The CDR3 reads CASSLGGASGQETQYF. The CDR3 DNA is TGTGCCAGCAGCTTGGGAGGGGCTAGCGGCCAAGAGACCCAGTACTTC. The chain is built from TRBV5-4 and TRBJ2-5; TRBD2 agrees at 7 bases. With 0 bases clipped from V and 1 base from J, the junction kept 6 bases outside the gene matches. The CDR3 is 16 residues long. Germline CDR1 reads SGHNT; CDR2 reads YYREEE (reference sequence).

V is TRBV5-5 and J is TRBJ2-2; 8 nucleotides agree with TRBD2. The CDR3 runs to 18 residues. Germline-derived CDR1 and CDR2 are SGHKS and YYEKEE (reference sequence). V was clipped by 2 bases and J by 7 bases; unmatched bases: 16. CDR3 DNA sequence: TGTGCCAGCAGCTTAGGACTCTCGTCGGGAGGGCGTATCGGGGAGCTGTTTTTT. This encodes CASSLGLSSGGRIGELFF.

The rearrangement links TRBV7-9 to TRBJ1-1; D not resolved. The germline V gene has CDR1 SEHNR and CDR2 FQNEAQ (reference sequence). Trimming pared 5 bases from V and 5 bases from J, leaving 6 bases between. The CDR3 length is 11 residues. The CDR3 nucleotides are TGTGCCAGCAGCGTTGGGACTGAAGCTTTCTTT. It translates to CASSVGTEAFF.

This rearrangement joins TRBV4-3 to TRBJ1-1; D call uncertain. Germline V gene data show CDR1 as LGHNA and CDR2 as YSLEER. Trimming took off 3 bases at V and 6 bases at J, with 17 bases between the two ends. This CDR3 comprises 15 residues. CDR3 in DNA: TGCGCCAGCAGCCAGGATGACTTGACGGAGCCTGAAGCTTTCTTT. It is translated as CASSQDDLTEPEAFF.

This chain connects TRBV27 to TRBJ2-7; TRBD1 aligns across 7 bases. Looked up from germline, CDR1 is MNHEY and CDR2 is SMNVEV (reference sequence). The CDR3 totals 13 residues. V was pared by 3 bases and J by 3 bases, with 2 bases of the junction left unmatched. Here the CDR3 DNA reads TGTGCCAGCAGTTTGGGACAGCACTACGAGCAGTACTTC. Its translation: CASSLGQHYEQYF.